The clone carrying this T cell receptor beta chain was detected a few times. Its specificity is unknown. TCRdb independently ran MiXCR on the reads; one entry per CDR3 protein. The sample holds under 300,000 distinct CDR3 sequences, less than 25% seen once. CDR3 length: 11 residues. Trimming cost V 6 bases and J 5 bases, with 8 bases left between them. The sample belongs to a study of T cell repertoires in cytomegalovirus infection. Sequenced material: cultured PBMCs, taken from culture after CMV antigen stimulation. V usage is TRBV12-3 or TRBV12-4 and J usage is TRBJ2-7; D is unresolved. The source of this sequence is a human donor in good health (CMV status not recorded). Some clones in this sample may be carry-over from other donors' samples. This chain's CDR3 is CASSLKHEQYF. CDR3 nucleotides: TGTGCCAGCAGCCTGAAGCACGAGCAGTACTTC.